This T cell receptor (beta chain) was sequenced for a study of cytomegalovirus exposure and HLA in healthy donors. The study, taken as a whole, reports: Per a later analysis, 16,951 TCR beta sequences showed association with HLA alleles at 0.05 false discovery rate.

In regard to this clone: What it recognizes is unknown.

PCR was performed using 60 Vbeta and 13 Jbeta primers. The assay was immunoSEQ multiplex PCR, and TCRdb's table has in-frame clones only and misses some. The profile shows 150,000 to 200,000 clones, around 80% of them singletons. Trimming left V 4 bases short and J 5 bases short, with 10 bases between. Germline V gene sequence: CDR1 SGHTS, CDR2 YDEGEE. The CDR3 sequence is 13 residues long. Donors counted as nominally healthy when sampled, yet unrecorded immune exposures were likely. The V and J genes are TRBV5-8 and TRBJ1-3; D is uncertain. Sequenced input: PBMCs. This receptor was obtained from a female donor in good health and CMV-seronegative. The CDR3 DNA is TGTGCCAGCAGCGAACGGTTGCGAAACACCATATATTTT. Its translation: CASSERLRNTIYF.